A selection of T cell receptor beta chains follows, all from one sample in a study of early T cells in non-severe SARS-CoV-2 infection. TCRdb recomputed calls from the 5' RACE reads with MiXCR, one row per CDR3 protein. The sample has tens of thousands of distinct CDR3 sequences; roughly 7.3% are singletons. Sequenced material: whole blood. The origin of the receptors is an adult who was a healthcare worker with PCR-confirmed SARS-CoV-2 infection or an uninfected control (not recorded which). CDR3s include the opening cysteine and the closing phenylalanine or tryptophan. D genes are given only for firm matches. The listing skips clone size in some rows; elsewhere it reads once, few, many or a size class.

>TRBJ2-5|.|.|TRBV12-3/TRBV12-4
CASSLPGLFSGETQYF
TGTGCCAGCAGTTTGCCGGGACTCTTTTCAGGGGAGACCCAGTACTTC
>TRBJ2-1|TRBD1|.|TRBV19
CASSKARSRDRVNEQFF
TGTGCCAGTAGTAAGGCCCGCTCCCGGGACAGGGTAAATGAGCAGTTCTTC
>TRBJ1-4|TRBD1|.|TRBV27
CASRGTGGWEKLFF
TGTGCCAGCAGGGGGACAGGGGGCTGGGAAAAACTGTTTTTT
>TRBJ1-1|.|.|TRBV28
CASSFLGREAFF
TGTGCCAGCAGTTTCCTGGGCAGAGAAGCTTTCTTT
>TRBJ1-1|.|few|TRBV12-3/TRBV12-4
CASSSPRRGVTEAFF
TGTGCCAGCAGTTCCCCGAGGAGGGGCGTCACTGAAGCTTTCTTT
>TRBJ1-1|.|many|TRBV5-1
CASSYRVLDTEAFF
TGCGCCAGCAGCTACAGGGTTTTGGACACTGAAGCTTTCTTT
>TRBJ2-1|.|.|TRBV7-2
CASSVQGAYNEQFF
TGTGCCAGCAGCGTTCAGGGTGCCTACAATGAGCAGTTCTTC
>TRBJ1-4|.|.|TRBV30
CAWSDRPNEKLFF
TGTGCCTGGAGTGACAGACCAAATGAAAAACTGTTTTTT
>TRBJ1-2|.|few|TRBV9
CASSLTGYYGYTF
TGTGCCAGCAGCCTAACGGGTTACTATGGCTACACCTTC
>TRBJ2-1|TRBD1|few|TRBV7-6
CASSSGQGGDEQFF
TGTGCCAGCAGCTCTGGACAGGGGGGCGATGAGCAGTTCTTC
>TRBJ1-5|.|many|TRBV7-9
CASSFQYQPQHF
TGTGCCAGCAGCTTTCAGTACCAGCCCCAGCATTTT
>TRBJ1-2|TRBD1|many|TRBV6-5
CASRSDRGTYGYTF
TGTGCCAGCAGATCGGACAGGGGGACCTATGGCTACACCTTC
>TRBJ1-2|.|many|TRBV21-1
CASPPDRLYGYTF
TGTGCCAGCCCGCCGGACCGCCTCTATGGCTACACCTTC
>TRBJ1-3|.|.|TRBV20-1
CSAIQTNQQVYSGNAIYF
TGCAGTGCTATCCAAACGAATCAACAGGTCTACTCTGGAAACGCCATATATTTT
>TRBJ2-3|.|.|TRBV29-1
CSVEQRSTDTQYF
TGCAGCGTTGAACAGCGGAGCACAGATACGCAGTATTTT
>TRBJ1-2|.|few|TRBV28
CASRANYGYTF
TGTGCCAGCAGGGCTAACTATGGCTACACCTTC
>TRBJ2-1|TRBD1|few|TRBV7-6
CASSSSPGTGIEQFF
TGTGCCAGCAGCTCAAGTCCCGGGACAGGGATCGAGCAGTTCTTC
>TRBJ2-3|.|.|TRBV20-1
CSARDPAREYWTDTQYF
TGCAGTGCTAGAGATCCAGCTAGGGAATATTGGACAGATACGCAGTATTTT
>TRBJ1-1|TRBD1|few|TRBV28
CASSLLRTGKAFF
TGTGCCAGCAGTCTTCTACGGACAGGGAAAGCTTTCTTT
>TRBJ1-1|.|.|TRBV12-3/TRBV12-4
CASRRGVRAEAFF
TGTGCCAGCAGGCGGGGGGTGAGGGCTGAAGCTTTCTTT
>TRBJ1-2|TRBD1|many|TRBV7-9
CASSRDGWTGSNGYTF
TGTGCCAGCAGCCGCGATGGTTGGACAGGGTCTAATGGCTACACCTTC
>TRBJ2-7|.|many|TRBV5-1
CASSLETGYEQYF
TGCGCCAGCAGCTTGGAGACAGGCTACGAGCAGTACTTC
>TRBJ1-5|.|few|TRBV6-2/TRBV6-3
CASRKRVQPQHF
TGTGCCAGCAGGAAGAGGGTTCAGCCCCAGCATTTT
>TRBJ1-1|.|many|TRBV4-2
CASSYSAGWGTEAFF
TGTGCCAGCAGCTACTCCGCAGGGTGGGGCACTGAAGCTTTCTTT
>TRBJ1-1|.|many|TRBV5-4
CASSRKEGVGGTEAFF
TGTGCCAGCAGCAGAAAAGAGGGGGTTGGTGGCACTGAAGCTTTCTTT
>TRBJ1-2|TRBD1|.|TRBV6-6
CASSSPGQDYGYTF
TGTGCCAGCAGTTCACCGGGACAGGACTATGGCTACACCTTC
>TRBJ1-1|.|many|TRBV28
CASTQWGGVEAFF
TGTGCCAGCACCCAATGGGGGGGGGTTGAAGCTTTCTTT
>TRBJ2-3|.|.|TRBV2
CASSEPGLITDTQYF
TGTGCCAGCAGTGAACCGGGACTCATCACAGATACGCAGTATTTT
>TRBJ1-5|.|many|TRBV7-6
CASSLGGGSNQPQHF
TGTGCCAGCAGCTTAGGCGGCGGGAGCAATCAGCCCCAGCATTTT
>TRBJ1-1|TRBD1|.|TRBV6-2/TRBV6-3
CASSYQGQDTEAFF
TGTGCCAGCAGTTACCAAGGACAGGACACTGAAGCTTTCTTT
>TRBJ2-4|.|few|TRBV21-1
CASSRRTAFRGMNIQYF
TGTGCCAGCAGCAGAAGAACTGCCTTCAGGGGGATGAACATTCAGTACTTC
>TRBJ1-2|.|few|TRBV6-5
CASSYAGHHGYTF
TGTGCCAGCAGTTACGCCGGGCATCATGGCTACACCTTC
>TRBJ1-1|.|many|TRBV7-8
CASTDVFIGGRMNTEAFF
TGTGCCAGCACTGACGTCTTTATTGGGGGCAGGATGAACACTGAAGCTTTCTTT
>TRBJ1-6|.|many|TRBV12-3/TRBV12-4
CATLGGGGSPLHF
TGTGCCACCCTTGGAGGAGGTGGATCACCCCTCCACTTT
>TRBJ1-1|.|many|TRBV6-6
CASSYREWTEAFF
TGTGCCAGCAGTTACAGGGAATGGACTGAAGCTTTCTTT
>TRBJ2-5|TRBD2|.|TRBV5-1
CASSLSGTSGETQYF
TGCGCCAGCAGCCTGAGCGGGACTAGCGGAGAGACCCAGTACTTC
>TRBJ2-3|.|.|TRBV11-3
CASSIGAGYTQYF
TGTGCCAGCAGCATAGGGGCCGGTTATACGCAGTATTTT
>TRBJ1-2|.|many|TRBV1
CTSSQGRRGGLYGYTF
TGCACCAGCAGCCAAGGAAGGAGGGGCGGACTCTATGGCTACACCTTC
>TRBJ2-2|.|many|TRBV30
CAWTERPGELFF
TGTGCCTGGACTGAACGCCCCGGGGAGCTGTTTTTT
>TRBJ1-2|TRBD1|.|TRBV29-1
CSASTGNGYTF
TGCAGCGCTTCGACAGGGAATGGCTACACCTTC
>TRBJ2-5|.|.|TRBV4-2
CASSPKTGSHQETQYF
TGTGCCAGCAGCCCGAAGACTGGTTCCCACCAAGAGACCCAGTACTTC
>TRBJ2-5|.|.|TRBV21-1
CASSPTRGYVGETQYF
TGTGCCAGCAGCCCAACTCGGGGTTACGTGGGGGAGACCCAGTACTTC
>TRBJ1-2|TRBD1|many|TRBV15
CATRKTGQGLVGYTF
TGTGCCACCAGGAAGACGGGACAGGGTTTGGTTGGCTACACCTTC
>TRBJ2-7|.|few|TRBV15
CATSRDLIYEQYF
TGTGCCACCAGCAGAGATTTGATCTACGAGCAGTACTTC
>TRBJ1-6|.|many|TRBV29-1
CSVEYWGPPGSDNSPLHF
TGCAGCGTTGAATATTGGGGGCCTCCTGGGTCTGATAATTCACCCCTCCACTTT